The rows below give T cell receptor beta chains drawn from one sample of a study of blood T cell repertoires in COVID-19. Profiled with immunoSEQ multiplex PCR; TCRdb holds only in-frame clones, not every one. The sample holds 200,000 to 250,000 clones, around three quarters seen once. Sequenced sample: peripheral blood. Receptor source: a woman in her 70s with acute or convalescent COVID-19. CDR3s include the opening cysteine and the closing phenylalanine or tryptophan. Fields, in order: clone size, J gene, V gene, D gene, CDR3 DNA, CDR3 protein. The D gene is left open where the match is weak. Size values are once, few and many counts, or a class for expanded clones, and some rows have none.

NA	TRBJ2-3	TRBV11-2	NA	TGTGCCAGCAGCTGGGGAGTTAGCACAGATACGCAGTATTTT	CASSWGVSTDTQYF
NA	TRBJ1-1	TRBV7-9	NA	TGTGCCAGCAGCTTAGAGCAGGGAGGGTCTTTCTTT	CASSLEQGGSFF
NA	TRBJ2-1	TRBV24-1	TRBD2	TGTGCCACCAGTGATTTGGGTGCTGGGGGCGGGAGGGCTCATGAGCAGTTCTTC	CATSDLGAGGGRAHEQFF
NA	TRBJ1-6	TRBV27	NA	TGTGCCAGCAGTTTATCGATGGGAGCACCTAATTCACCCCTCCACTTT	CASSLSMGAPNSPLHF
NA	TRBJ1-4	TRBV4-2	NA	TGTGCCAGCAGGGCCGGGACAACAACTAATGAAAAACTGTTTTTT	CASRAGTTTNEKLFF
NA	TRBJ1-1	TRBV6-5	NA	TGTGCCAGCAGTTACTCGACCAGGGGAGACACTGAAGCTTTCTTT	CASSYSTRGDTEAFF
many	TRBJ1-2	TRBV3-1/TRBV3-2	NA	TGTGCCAGCAGCCAAGGACAGAATAACTATGGCTACACCTTC	CASSQGQNNYGYTF
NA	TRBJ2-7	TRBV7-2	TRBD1	TGTGCCAGCAGCTCCCAACAGGGGAACTCCTACGAGCAGTACTTC	CASSSQQGNSYEQYF
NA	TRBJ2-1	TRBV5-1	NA	TGCGCCAGCAGCTTGGTTGGGCAGGGCAGGCAGTTCTTC	CASSLVGQGRQFF
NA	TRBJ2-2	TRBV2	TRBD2	TGTGCCAGCATTCCGGGACTAGGTCCCGGGGAGCTGTTTTTT	CASIPGLGPGELFF
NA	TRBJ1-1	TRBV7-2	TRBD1	TGTGCCAGCAGCTTCCTATCAGGGGGCACTGAAGCTTTCTTT	CASSFLSGGTEAFF
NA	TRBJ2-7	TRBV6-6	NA	TGTGCCAGCAGTTACTCGACAGTCCCGCTGTACGAGCAGTACTTC	CASSYSTVPLYEQYF
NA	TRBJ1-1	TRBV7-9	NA	TGTGCCAGCACCACCGCTGAGGGAGGCGACACTGAAGCTTTCTTT	CASTTAEGGDTEAFF
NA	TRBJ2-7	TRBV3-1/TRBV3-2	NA	TGTGCCAGCAGCCAAGATTCGGAGACTAGGAGCTCCTACGAGCAGTACTTC	CASSQDSETRSSYEQYF
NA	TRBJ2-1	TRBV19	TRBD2	TGTGCCAGTAGTAGATTAGCGGGAGAGATTTACAATGAGCAGTTCTTC	CASSRLAGEIYNEQFF
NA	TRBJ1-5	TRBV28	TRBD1	TGTGCCAGCAGGGCTAGACAGGGCTCCATCTCCCAGCATTTT	CASRARQGSISQHF
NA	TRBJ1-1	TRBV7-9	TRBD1	TGTGCCAGCAGCACCACAGGGGGCAGAGACACTGAAGCTTTCTTT	CASSTTGGRDTEAFF
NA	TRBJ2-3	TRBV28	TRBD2	TGTGCCAGCAGTCCGTACCTAGCGGGAGGCCTAACCGTCACAGATACGCAGTATTTT	CASSPYLAGGLTVTDTQYF
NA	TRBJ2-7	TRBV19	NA	TGTGCCAGTAGTCTTCAGCGGGCCTCCTACGAGCAGTACTTC	CASSLQRASYEQYF
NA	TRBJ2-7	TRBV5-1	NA	TGCGCCAGCAGCTTGATGCGGGGTGAATCCTACGAGCAGTACTTC	CASSLMRGESYEQYF
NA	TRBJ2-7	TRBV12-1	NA	TGTGCCAGCAGCTTGGGACTAGCGGGTACCCACGAGCAGTACTTC	CASSLGLAGTHEQYF
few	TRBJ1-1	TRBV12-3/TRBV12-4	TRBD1	TGTGCCAGCAGTCTGACAGGGGACACTGAAGCTTTCTTT	CASSLTGDTEAFF
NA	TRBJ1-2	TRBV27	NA	TGTGCCAGCGGCGGGAGTTTCCGTAACTATGGCTACACCTTC	CASGGSFRNYGYTF
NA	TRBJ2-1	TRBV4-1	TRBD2	TGCGCCAGCAGCCAAGGACCGGGACTAGCGGTGAATGAGCAGTTCTTC	CASSQGPGLAVNEQFF
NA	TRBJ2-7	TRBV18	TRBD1	TGTGCCAGCTCACCCGGACAGGGTACCTACGAGCAGTACTTC	CASSPGQGTYEQYF
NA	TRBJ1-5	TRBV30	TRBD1	TGTGCCTGGGGGACAGATAGCAATCAGCCCCAGCATTTT	CAWGTDSNQPQHF
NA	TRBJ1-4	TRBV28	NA	TGTGCCAGCAGGAGAGGTACTAATGAAAAACTGTTTTTT	CASRRGTNEKLFF
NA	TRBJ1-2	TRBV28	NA	TGTGCCAGCAGTTTTATCGGGCAGGGCTATGGCTACACCTTC	CASSFIGQGYGYTF
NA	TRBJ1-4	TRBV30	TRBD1	TGTGCCTGGACCAACCAGGGGGTTTTATTGGTGGCTAATGAAAAACTGTTTTTT	CAWTNQGVLLVANEKLFF
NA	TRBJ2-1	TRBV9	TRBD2	TGTGCCAGCAGTAGACTAGCGGGAGACAATGAGCAGTTCTTC	CASSRLAGDNEQFF
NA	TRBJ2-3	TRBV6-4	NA	TGTGCCAGCAGTGACTCGGCGGTTGGCACAGATACGCAGTATTTT	CASSDSAVGTDTQYF
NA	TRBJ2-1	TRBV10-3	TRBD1	TGTGCCATCAGAGGGACAGACCGCTCCTACAATGAGCAGTTCTTC	CAIRGTDRSYNEQFF
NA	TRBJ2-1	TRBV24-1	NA	TGTGCCACCAGTGAGCGGACAGGGAGGGAGGATGAGCAGTTCTTC	CATSERTGREDEQFF
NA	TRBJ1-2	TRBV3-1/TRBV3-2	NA	TGTGCCAGCAGCTTACAGATAACCTATGGCTACACCTTC	CASSLQITYGYTF
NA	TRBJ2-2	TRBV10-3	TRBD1	TGTGCCAGCCGTACAGGGGCGAACACCGGGGAGCTGTTTTTT	CASRTGANTGELFF
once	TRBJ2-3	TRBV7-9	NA	TGTGCCAGCAGCTACTGGCGGGACACAGATACGCAGTATTTT	CASSYWRDTDTQYF
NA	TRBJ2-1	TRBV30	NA	TGTGCCTGGAGTGTAGGGGGAGGGCCCGGGAATGAGCAGTTCTTC	CAWSVGGGPGNEQFF
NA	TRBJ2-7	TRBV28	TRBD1	TGTGCCAGCAGTTTTTCCGGGACAGGAATCTACGAGCAGTACTTC	CASSFSGTGIYEQYF
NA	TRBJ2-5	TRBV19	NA	TGTGCCAGTAGTAAGCACGAGGAAGAGACCCAGTACTTC	CASSKHEEETQYF